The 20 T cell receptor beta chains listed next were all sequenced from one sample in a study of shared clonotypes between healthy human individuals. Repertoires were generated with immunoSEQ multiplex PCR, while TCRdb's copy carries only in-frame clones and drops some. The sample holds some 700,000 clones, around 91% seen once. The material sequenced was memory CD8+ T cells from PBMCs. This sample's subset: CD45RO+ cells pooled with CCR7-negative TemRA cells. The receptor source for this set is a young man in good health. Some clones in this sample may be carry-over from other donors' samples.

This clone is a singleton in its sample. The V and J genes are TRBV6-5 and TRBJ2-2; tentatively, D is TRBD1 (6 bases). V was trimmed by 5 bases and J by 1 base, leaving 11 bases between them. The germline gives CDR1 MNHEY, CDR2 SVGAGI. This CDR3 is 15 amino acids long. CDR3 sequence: CASSPGTRNTGELFF. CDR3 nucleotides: TGTGCCAGCAGTCCCGGGACACGGAACACCGGGGAGCTGTTTTTT.

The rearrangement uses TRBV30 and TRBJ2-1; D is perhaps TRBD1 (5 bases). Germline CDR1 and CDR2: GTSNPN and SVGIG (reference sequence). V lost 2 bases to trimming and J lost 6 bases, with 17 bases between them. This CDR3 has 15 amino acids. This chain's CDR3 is CAWSFSVGAGNEQFF. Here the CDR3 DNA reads TGTGCCTGGAGTTTCTCCGTTGGGGCCGGCAATGAGCAGTTCTTC. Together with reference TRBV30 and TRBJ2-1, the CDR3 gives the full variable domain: SQTIHQWPATLVQPVGSPLSLECTVEGTSNPNLYWYRQAAGRGLQLLFYSVGIGQISSEVPQNLSASRPQDRQFILSSKKLLLSDSGFYLCAWSFSVGAGNEQFFGPGTRLTVL.

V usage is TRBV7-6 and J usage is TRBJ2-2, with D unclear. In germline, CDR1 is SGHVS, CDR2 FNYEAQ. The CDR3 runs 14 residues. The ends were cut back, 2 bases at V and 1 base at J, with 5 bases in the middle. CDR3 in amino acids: CASSLWENTGELFF. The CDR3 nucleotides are TGTGCCAGCAGCTTATGGGAGAACACCGGGGAGCTGTTTTTT.

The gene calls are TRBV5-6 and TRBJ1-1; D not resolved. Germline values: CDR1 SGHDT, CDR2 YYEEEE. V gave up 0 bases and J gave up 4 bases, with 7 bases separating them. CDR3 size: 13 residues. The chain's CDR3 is CASSLGGGTEAFF. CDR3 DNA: TGTGCCAGCAGCTTGGGGGGAGGCACTGAAGCTTTCTTT.

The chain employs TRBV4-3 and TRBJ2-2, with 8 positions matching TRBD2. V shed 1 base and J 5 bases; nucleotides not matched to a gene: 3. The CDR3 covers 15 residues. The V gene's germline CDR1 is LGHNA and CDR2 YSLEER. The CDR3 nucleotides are TGCGCCAGCAGCCAAGCGGCGGGAGGTACCGGGGAGCTGTTTTTT. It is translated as CASSQAAGGTGELFF.

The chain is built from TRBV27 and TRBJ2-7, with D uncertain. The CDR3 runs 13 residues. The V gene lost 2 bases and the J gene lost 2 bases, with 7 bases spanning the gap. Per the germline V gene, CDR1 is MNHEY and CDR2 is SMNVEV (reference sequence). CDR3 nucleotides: TGTGCCAGCAGTTTAAACACAGCCTACGAGCAGTACTTC. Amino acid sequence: CASSLNTAYEQYF.

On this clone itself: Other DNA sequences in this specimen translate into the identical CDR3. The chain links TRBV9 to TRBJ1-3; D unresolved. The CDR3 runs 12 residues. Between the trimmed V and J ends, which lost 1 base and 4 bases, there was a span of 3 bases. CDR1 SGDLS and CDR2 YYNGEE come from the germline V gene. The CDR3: CASSVPGNTIYF. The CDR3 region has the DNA TGTGCCAGCAGCGTACCGGGAAACACCATATATTTT. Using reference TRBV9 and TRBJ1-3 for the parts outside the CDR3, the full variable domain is DSGVTQTPKHLITATGQRVTLRCSPRSGDLSVYWYQQSLDQGLQFLIQYYNGEERAKGNILERFSAQQFPDLHSELNLSSLELGDSALYFCASSVPGNTIYFGEGSWLTVV.

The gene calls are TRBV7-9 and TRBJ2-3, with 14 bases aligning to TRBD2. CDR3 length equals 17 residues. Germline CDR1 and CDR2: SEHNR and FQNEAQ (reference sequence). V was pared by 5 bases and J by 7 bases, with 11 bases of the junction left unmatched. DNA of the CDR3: TGTGCCAGCAGCCTGGTAGCGGGACTAGCGGGAGAGAATACGCAGTATTTT. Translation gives CASSLVAGLAGENTQYF.

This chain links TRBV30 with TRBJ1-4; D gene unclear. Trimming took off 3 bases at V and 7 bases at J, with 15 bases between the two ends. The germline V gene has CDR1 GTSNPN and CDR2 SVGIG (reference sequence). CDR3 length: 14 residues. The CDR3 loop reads CAWRALLPIEKLFF. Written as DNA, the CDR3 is TGTGCCTGGAGGGCTCTATTACCCATTGAAAAACTGTTTTTT.

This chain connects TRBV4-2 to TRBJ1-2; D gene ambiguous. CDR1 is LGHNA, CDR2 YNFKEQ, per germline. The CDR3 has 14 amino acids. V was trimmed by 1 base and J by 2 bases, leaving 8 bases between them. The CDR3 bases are TGTGCCAGCAGCCAAGTTATGGCCAACTATGGCTACACCTTC. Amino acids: CASSQVMANYGYTF.

The CDR3, as DNA: TGCGCCAGCAGTGATGGACCCGGGGAGCTGTTTTTT. Its protein is CASSDGPGELFF. The chain recombines TRBV10-1 with TRBJ2-2; D call uncertain. Trimming removed 3 bases at V and 6 bases at J, with 5 bases between. This CDR3 comprises 12 residues. From germline, CDR1 is WNHNN and CDR2 SYGVQD (reference sequence).

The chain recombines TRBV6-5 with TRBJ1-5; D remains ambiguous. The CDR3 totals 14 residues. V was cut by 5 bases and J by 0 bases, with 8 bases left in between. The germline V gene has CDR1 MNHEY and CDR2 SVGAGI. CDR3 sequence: CASSPESSNQPQHF. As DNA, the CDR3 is TGTGCCAGCAGTCCCGAGTCTAGCAATCAGCCCCAGCATTTT.

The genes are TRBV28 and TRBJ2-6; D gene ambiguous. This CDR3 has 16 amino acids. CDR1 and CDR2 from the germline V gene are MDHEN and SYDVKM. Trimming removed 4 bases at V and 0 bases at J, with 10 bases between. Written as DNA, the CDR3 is TGTGCCAGCAGTTCTCGACGTGGCTCTGGGGCCAACGTCCTGACTTTC. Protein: CASSSRRGSGANVLTF.

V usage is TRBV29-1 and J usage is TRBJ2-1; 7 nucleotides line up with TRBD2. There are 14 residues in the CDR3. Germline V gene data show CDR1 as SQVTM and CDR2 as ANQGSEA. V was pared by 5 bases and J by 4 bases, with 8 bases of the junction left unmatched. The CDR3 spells CSVLTSDLYNEQFF. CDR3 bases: TGCAGCGTTCTAACTAGCGACCTTTACAATGAGCAGTTCTTC.

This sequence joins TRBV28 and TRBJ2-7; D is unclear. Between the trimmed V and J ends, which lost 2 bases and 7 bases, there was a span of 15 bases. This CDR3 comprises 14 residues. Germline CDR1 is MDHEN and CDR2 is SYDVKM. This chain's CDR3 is CASSLTPGHWEQYF. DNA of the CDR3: TGTGCCAGCAGTTTAACCCCGGGTCATTGGGAGCAGTACTTC.

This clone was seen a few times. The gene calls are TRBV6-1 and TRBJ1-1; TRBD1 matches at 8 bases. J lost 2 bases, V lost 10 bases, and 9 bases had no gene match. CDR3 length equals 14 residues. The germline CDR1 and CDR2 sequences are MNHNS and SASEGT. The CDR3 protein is CANRITGGNTEAFF. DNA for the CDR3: TGTGCCAACCGAATTACAGGGGGAAACACTGAAGCTTTCTTT.

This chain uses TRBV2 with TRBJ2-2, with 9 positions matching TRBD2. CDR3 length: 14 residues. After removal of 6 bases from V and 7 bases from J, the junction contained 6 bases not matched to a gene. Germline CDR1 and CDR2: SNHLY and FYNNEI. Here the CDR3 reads CASSVSGSLGELFF. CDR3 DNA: TGTGCCAGCAGCGTTAGCGGGAGCCTCGGGGAGCTGTTTTTT.

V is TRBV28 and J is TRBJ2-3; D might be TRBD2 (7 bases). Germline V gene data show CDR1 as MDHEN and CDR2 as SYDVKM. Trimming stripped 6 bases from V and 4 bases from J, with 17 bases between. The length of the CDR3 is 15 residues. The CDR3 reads CASRLGAGAADTQYF. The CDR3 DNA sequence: TGTGCCAGCAGGCTGGGTGCGGGGGCGGCAGATACGCAGTATTTT.

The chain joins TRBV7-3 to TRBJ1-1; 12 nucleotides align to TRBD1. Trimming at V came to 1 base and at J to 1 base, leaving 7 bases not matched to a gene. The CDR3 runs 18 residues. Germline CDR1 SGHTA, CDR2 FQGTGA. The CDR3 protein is CASSLKGTGGPGNTEAFF. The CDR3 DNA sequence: TGTGCCAGCAGCTTAAAAGGGACAGGGGGCCCTGGGAACACTGAAGCTTTCTTT.

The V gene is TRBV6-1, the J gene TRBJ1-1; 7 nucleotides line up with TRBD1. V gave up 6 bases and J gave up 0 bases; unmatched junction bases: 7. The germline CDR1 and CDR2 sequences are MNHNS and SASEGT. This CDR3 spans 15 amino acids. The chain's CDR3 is CASSITDRVNTEAFF. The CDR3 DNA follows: TGTGCCAGCAGCATCACCGACAGGGTGAACACTGAAGCTTTCTTT.